The next 21 T cell receptor beta chains were all read from a single sample in a study of blood T cells in healthy people across ages. PCR was performed a second time for about 7 to 12 cycles using a sample-barcoded 5' primer and a J-beta primer mix. TCRdb re-derived calls from the 5' RACE reads in MiXCR, one entry per CDR3 protein. This sample has just over 800,000 distinct CDR3 sequences, with under 80% found just once. The sample was blood. The origin of the receptors is a man younger than 45 in good health.

The chain recombines TRBV9 with TRBJ2-2, with TRBD2 matching over 8 bases. Losses at the gene ends were 2 bases for V and 0 bases for J; bases not matched to a gene: 6. The V gene's germline CDR1 is SGDLS and CDR2 YYNGEE. The CDR3 totals 17 residues. CDR3 sequence: CASSVSGGASNTGELFF. CDR3 nucleotides: TGTGCCAGCAGCGTTTCCGGGGGGGCGTCGAACACCGGGGAGCTGTTTTTT.

This chain links TRBV28 with TRBJ1-5, with a weak D call TRBD1 (6 bases). Germline assignment: CDR1 MDHEN and CDR2 SYDVKM. The CDR3 is 15 amino acids. The germline V and J ends were trimmed by 6 bases and 2 bases, with 14 bases remaining between them. CDR3 region: CASSGLQGGNQPQHF. In DNA, the CDR3 is TGTGCCAGCAGCGGCCTACAGGGCGGCAATCAGCCCCAGCATTTT.

The V call is TRBV6-2 or TRBV6-3, the J call TRBJ1-2, with D unresolved. CDR1 is MNHEY, CDR2 SVGEGT, per germline. This CDR3 region has 13 residues. V gave up 2 bases and J gave up 6 bases, with 10 bases separating them. The CDR3 spells CASSYDGPHGYTF. Written as DNA, the CDR3 is TGTGCCAGCAGTTACGACGGGCCTCATGGCTACACCTTC.

The chain joins TRBV20-1 to TRBJ2-1; a weak D match, TRBD2 (7 bases). The germline V gene encodes CDR1 DFQATT and CDR2 SNEGSKA (reference sequence). Deletions cut 6 bases from V and 10 bases from J, with 22 bases between. The CDR3 runs to 14 residues. CDR3 amino acids: CSAPLWGGQGEQFF. The CDR3 DNA follows: TGCAGTGCCCCTTTATGGGGGGGCCAGGGAGAGCAGTTCTTC.

The J gene is TRBJ2-7, the V gene TRBV10-3; 10 nucleotides align to TRBD1. The J segment lost 6 bases and the V segment lost 11 bases, leaving 7 bases of the junction unmatched. The CDR3 has 12 residues. Germline assignment: CDR1 ENHRY and CDR2 SYGVKD. CDR3: CAVNGQGVEQYF. CDR3 DNA: TGTGCCGTCAATGGACAGGGGGTCGAGCAGTACTTC.

The chain uses TRBV4-3 and TRBJ2-1; D may match TRBD1 or TRBD2 (6 bases each). The CDR3 runs 14 residues. Deletions cut 2 bases from V and 6 bases from J, with 11 bases between. Germline CDR1 reads LGHNA; CDR2 reads YSLEER. This CDR3 is CASSQIEGGNEQFF. CDR3 DNA sequence: TGCGCCAGCAGCCAAATAGAGGGGGGCAATGAGCAGTTCTTC.

This clonotype was seen a few times. CDR3 in DNA: TGTGCCAGCAGCCTCCTAGCGGGGGAACACCAAGAGACCCAGTACTTC. This translates into CASSLLAGEHQETQYF. This chain links TRBV13 with TRBJ2-5; 10 bases are shared with TRBD2. Trimming at V came to 5 bases and at J to 0 bases, leaving 6 bases not matched to a gene. The CDR3 is 16 amino acids. Germline V gene sequence: CDR1 PRHDT, CDR2 FYEKMQ (reference sequence). The entire variable domain, with the rest obtained from reference TRBV13 and TRBJ2-5, is as follows: AAGVIQSPRHLIKEKRETATLKCYPIPRHDTVYWYQQGPGQDPQFLISFYEKMQSDKGSIPDRFSAQQFSDYHSELNMSSLELGDSALYFCASSLLAGEHQETQYFGPGTRLLVL.

J is TRBJ1-5 and V is TRBV7-2, with D perhaps TRBD1 (5 bases). Germline CDR1 SGHTA, CDR2 FQGNSA. There are 14 residues in the CDR3. Trimming pared 2 bases from V and 3 bases from J, leaving 8 bases between. CDR3 residues: CASSLSGLNQPQHF. Written as DNA, the CDR3 is TGTGCCAGCAGCTTATCAGGGCTCAATCAGCCCCAGCATTTT.

The chain links TRBV28 to TRBJ1-4; 7 bases agree with TRBD1. This CDR3 is 14 amino acids long. The germline gives CDR1 MDHEN, CDR2 SYDVKM. The J segment lost 1 base and the V segment lost 6 bases, leaving 2 bases of the junction unmatched. The CDR3 sequence: CASRGQITNEKLFF. The CDR3 DNA is TGTGCCAGCAGGGGACAGATAACTAATGAAAAACTGTTTTTT. Variable domain in full (rest from reference TRBV28 and TRBJ1-4): DVKVTQSSRYLVKRTGEKVFLECVQDMDHENMFWYRQDPGLGLRLIYFSYDVKMKEKGDIPEGYSVSREKKERFSLILESASTNQTSMYLCASRGQITNEKLFFGSGTQLSVL.

The J gene is TRBJ2-3, the V gene TRBV6-5, with 9 positions matching TRBD2. Germline lookup yields CDR1 MNHEY and CDR2 SVGAGI. The CDR3 extends over 21 amino acids. V shed 0 bases, J shed 0 bases, and the junction held 16 bases outside the gene matches. As DNA, the CDR3 is TGTGCCAGCAGTTACTCGAAATTTGGTTTAGCGGGGGATTTAAGCACAGATACGCAGTATTTT. Residues: CASSYSKFGLAGDLSTDTQYF.

The chain uses TRBV27 and TRBJ2-1, with 13 bases fitting TRBD2. V lost 1 base to trimming and J lost 7 bases; unmatched junction nucleotides: 10. The CDR3 is made up of 18 amino acids. CDR1 and CDR2 (germline): MNHEY, SMNVEV (reference sequence). Here the CDR3 DNA reads TGTGCCAGCAGTTTATATCCCCGACTAGCGGGGGGTGGGAATGAGCAGTTCTTC. It codes for CASSLYPRLAGGGNEQFF.

This clonotype turned up a few times. This chain uses TRBV6-4 with TRBJ2-3, with 9 bases aligning to TRBD2. Germline V gene lookup returns CDR1 MRHNA and CDR2 SNTAGT. V shed 3 bases, J shed 1 base, and the junction held 5 bases outside the gene matches. This CDR3 contains 16 residues. The CDR3 is CASSEGSSGGTDTQYF. The CDR3 nucleotides are TGTGCCAGCAGTGAGGGTTCTAGCGGGGGCACAGATACGCAGTATTTT.

The gene calls are TRBV9 and TRBJ2-1; D perhaps matches TRBD2 (6 bases). The V gene lost 0 bases and the J gene lost 2 bases, with 15 bases spanning the gap. This CDR3 has 17 amino acids. Germline CDR1 is SGDLS and CDR2 is YYNGEE. CDR3 DNA sequence: TGTGCCAGCAGCGTAGTCGATACCGGGACTCCCTACAATGAGCAGTTCTTC. The encoded protein is CASSVVDTGTPYNEQFF.

This clonotype was observed once. The junction differs from germline at one of its ends, possibly a read error. The chain recombines TRBV20-1 with TRBJ2-1; 9 bases line up with TRBD2. This CDR3 region has 15 residues. Per the germline V gene, CDR1 is DFQATT and CDR2 is SNEGSKA (reference sequence). CDR3 nucleotides: TGCAGTGCTACCCTATCTAGCGGGGCTGGGAATGGGCAGTTCTTC. Translating gives CSATLSSGAGNGQFF.

This clonotype was recorded at least ten times. The V call is TRBV14, the J call TRBJ1-1, with 8 bases matching TRBD1. CDR1 is SGHDN and CDR2 is FVKESK in the germline V gene. The CDR3 runs 13 residues. V lost 5 bases, J lost 8 bases, and 7 bases stayed unmatched. CDR3 DNA: TGTGCCAGCAGCTCTACAGGGGGGGCCGAAGCTTTCTTT. It yields the protein CASSSTGGAEAFF.

The V gene is TRBV29-1, the J gene TRBJ1-1; D remains unclear. From germline, CDR1 is SQVTM and CDR2 ANQGSEA. This CDR3 has 12 residues. Trimming shortened V by 7 bases and J by 0 bases, and 9 bases separated the two germline ends. The CDR3 nucleotides are TGCAGCGGAGGACGGATGAACACTGAAGCTTTCTTT. Its protein product is CSGGRMNTEAFF.

This clonotype was observed a few times. This chain uses TRBV4-3 with TRBJ1-2; D unresolved. Germline values: CDR1 LGHNA, CDR2 YSLEER. CDR3 length: 15 amino acids. V lost 4 bases, J lost 2 bases, and 14 bases lay in between. In DNA, the CDR3 is TGCGCCAGCAGCCTCACCTTAGCGGCGAACTATGGCTACACCTTC. Its translation is CASSLTLAANYGYTF.

This clonotype has ten or more counts. This sequence joins TRBV24-1 and TRBJ2-1, with TRBD1 identical over 9 bases. The CDR3 spans 12 residues. Germline V gene data show CDR1 as KGHDR and CDR2 as SFDVKD. Trimming at V came to 9 bases and at J to 4 bases, leaving 0 bases not matched to a gene. The CDR3, as DNA: TGTGCCACCGGGACAGGGTACAATGAGCAGTTCTTC. Translation gives CATGTGYNEQFF.

This clonotype was seen a handful of times. The gene calls are TRBV10-3 and TRBJ1-2, with 8 bases identical to TRBD1. V shed 4 bases and J 4 bases; nucleotides not matched to a gene: 11. The CDR3 length is 16 residues. Germline CDR1 and CDR2: ENHRY and SYGVKD. CDR3: CAISVGGTGSSYGYTF. The CDR3 region has the DNA TGTGCCATCAGTGTTGGGGGGACAGGTTCGAGCTATGGCTACACCTTC.

The chain recombines TRBV29-1 with TRBJ1-5; D is undetermined. Germline CDR1 is SQVTM and CDR2 is ANQGSEA. V gave up 4 bases and J gave up 0 bases, with 22 bases separating them. The CDR3 is made up of 18 amino acids. CDR3 residues: CSVAARSRGSNSNQPQHF. The DNA for the CDR3 is TGCAGCGTTGCAGCGCGGTCACGTGGATCGAATAGCAATCAGCCCCAGCATTTT.

This clonotype was seen only a few times. The chain uses TRBV5-1 and TRBJ2-3, with 7 positions matching TRBD1. Germline V gene lookup returns CDR1 SGHRS and CDR2 YFSETQ. This CDR3 spans 16 amino acids. V shed 0 bases and J 3 bases; nucleotides not matched to a gene: 7. The CDR3 DNA follows: TGCGCCAGCAGCTTGGAGGCCAGGGGGAATACAGATACGCAGTATTTT. Protein: CASSLEARGNTDTQYF.